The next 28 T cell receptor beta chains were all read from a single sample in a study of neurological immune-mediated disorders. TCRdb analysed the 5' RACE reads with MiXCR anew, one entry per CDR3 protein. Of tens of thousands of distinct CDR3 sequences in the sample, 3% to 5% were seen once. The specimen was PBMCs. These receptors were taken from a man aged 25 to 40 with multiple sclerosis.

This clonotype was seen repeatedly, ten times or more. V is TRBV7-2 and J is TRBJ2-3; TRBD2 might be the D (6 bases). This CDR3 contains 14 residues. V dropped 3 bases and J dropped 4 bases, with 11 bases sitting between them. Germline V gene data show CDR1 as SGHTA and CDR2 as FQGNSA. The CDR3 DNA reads TGTGCCAGCAGCTTGGTGGGGGAGGCAGATACGCAGTATTTT. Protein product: CASSLVGEADTQYF.

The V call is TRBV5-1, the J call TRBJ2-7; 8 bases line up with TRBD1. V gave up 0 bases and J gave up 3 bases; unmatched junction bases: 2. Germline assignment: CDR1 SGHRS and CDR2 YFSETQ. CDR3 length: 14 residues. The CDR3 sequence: CASSLGGQVYEQYF. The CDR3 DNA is TGCGCCAGCAGCTTGGGGGGACAGGTCTACGAGCAGTACTTC.

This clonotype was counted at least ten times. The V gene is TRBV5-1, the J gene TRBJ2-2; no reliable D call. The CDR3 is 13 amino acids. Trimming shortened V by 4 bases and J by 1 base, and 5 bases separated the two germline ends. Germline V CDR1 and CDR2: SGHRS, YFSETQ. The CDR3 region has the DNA TGCGCCAGCAGCCCTCGGAACACCGGGGAGCTGTTTTTT. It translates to CASSPRNTGELFF.

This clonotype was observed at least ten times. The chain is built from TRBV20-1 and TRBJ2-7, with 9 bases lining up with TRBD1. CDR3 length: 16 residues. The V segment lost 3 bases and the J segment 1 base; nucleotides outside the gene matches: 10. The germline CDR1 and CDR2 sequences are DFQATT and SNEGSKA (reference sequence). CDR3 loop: CSARREGTGISYEQYF. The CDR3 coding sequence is TGCAGTGCTAGGAGGGAGGGGACAGGGATATCCTACGAGCAGTACTTC.

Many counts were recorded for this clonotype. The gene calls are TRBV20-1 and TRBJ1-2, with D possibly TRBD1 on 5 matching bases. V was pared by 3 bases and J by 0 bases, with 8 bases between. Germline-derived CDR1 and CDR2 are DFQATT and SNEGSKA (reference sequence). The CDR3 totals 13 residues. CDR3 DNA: TGCAGTGCTAGTTCGGGGGCTAACTATGGCTACACCTTC. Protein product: CSASSGANYGYTF.

CDR3 residues: CATSRDSGNQPQHF. The DNA of the CDR3 is TGTGCCACCAGCAGAGATAGCGGTAATCAGCCCCAGCATTTT. The chain employs TRBV15 and TRBJ1-5; D call uncertain. This CDR3 has 14 amino acids. Trimming removed 0 bases from V and 4 bases from J, with 7 bases in between. Germline V gene data show CDR1 as LNHNV and CDR2 as YYDKDF (reference sequence).

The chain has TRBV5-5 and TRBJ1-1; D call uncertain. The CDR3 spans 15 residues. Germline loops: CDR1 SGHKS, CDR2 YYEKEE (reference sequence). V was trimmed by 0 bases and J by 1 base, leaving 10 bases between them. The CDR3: CASSLGDSKNTEAFF. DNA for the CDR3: TGTGCCAGCAGCTTGGGAGATTCAAAGAACACTGAAGCTTTCTTT.

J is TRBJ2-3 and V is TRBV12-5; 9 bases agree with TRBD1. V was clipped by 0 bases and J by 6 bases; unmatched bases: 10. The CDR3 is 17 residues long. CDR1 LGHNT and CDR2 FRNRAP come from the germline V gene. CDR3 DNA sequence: TGTGCTAGTGGTTTGGTACATTCGGGACAGGGTTCGGATACGCAGTATTTT. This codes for CASGLVHSGQGSDTQYF.

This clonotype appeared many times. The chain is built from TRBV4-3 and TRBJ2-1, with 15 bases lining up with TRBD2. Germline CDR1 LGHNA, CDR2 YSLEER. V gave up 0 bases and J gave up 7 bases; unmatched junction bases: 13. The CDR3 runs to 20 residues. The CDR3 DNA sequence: TGCGCCAGCAGCCAAGAGGTTCTTCCGGGACTAGCGGGGGGAAGGAATGAGCAGTTCTTC. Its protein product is CASSQEVLPGLAGGRNEQFF.

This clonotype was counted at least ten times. DNA for the CDR3: TGCGCCAGCAGCTTGGGAGAGGGGGATTCACCCCTCCACTTT. It yields the protein CASSLGEGDSPLHF. The chain carries TRBV5-1 and TRBJ1-6; TRBD1 is a possible D gene (6 bases). Between the trimmed V and J ends, which lost 0 bases and 8 bases, there was a span of 9 bases. Germline CDR1 SGHRS, CDR2 YFSETQ. The CDR3 length is 14 residues.

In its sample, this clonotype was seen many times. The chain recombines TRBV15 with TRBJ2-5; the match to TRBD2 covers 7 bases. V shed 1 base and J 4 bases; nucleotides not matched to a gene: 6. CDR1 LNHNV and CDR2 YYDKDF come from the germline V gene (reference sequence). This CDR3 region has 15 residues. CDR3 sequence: CATSRGPAGLETQYF. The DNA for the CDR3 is TGTGCCACCAGCAGAGGCCCAGCGGGGTTAGAGACCCAGTACTTC. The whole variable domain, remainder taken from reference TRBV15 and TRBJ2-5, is DAMVIQNPRYQVTQFGKPVTLSCSQTLNHNVMYWYQQKSSQAPKLLFHYYDKDFNNEADTPDNFQSRRPNTSFCFLDIRSPGLGDTAMYLCATSRGPAGLETQYFGPGTRLLVL.

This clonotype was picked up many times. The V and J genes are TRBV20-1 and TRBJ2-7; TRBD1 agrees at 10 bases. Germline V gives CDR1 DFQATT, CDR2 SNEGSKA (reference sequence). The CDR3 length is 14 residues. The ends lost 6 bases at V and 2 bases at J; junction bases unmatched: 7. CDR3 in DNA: TGCAGTGCCAGAACGGGACAGGGGACCTACGAGCAGTACTTC. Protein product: CSARTGQGTYEQYF.

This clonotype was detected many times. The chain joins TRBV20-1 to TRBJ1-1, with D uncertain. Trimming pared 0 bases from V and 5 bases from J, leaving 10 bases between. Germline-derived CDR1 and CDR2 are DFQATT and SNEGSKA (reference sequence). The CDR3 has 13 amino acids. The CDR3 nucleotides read TGCAGTGCTAGAGAACTGGGAAGGACTGAAGCTTTCTTT. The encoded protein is CSARELGRTEAFF.

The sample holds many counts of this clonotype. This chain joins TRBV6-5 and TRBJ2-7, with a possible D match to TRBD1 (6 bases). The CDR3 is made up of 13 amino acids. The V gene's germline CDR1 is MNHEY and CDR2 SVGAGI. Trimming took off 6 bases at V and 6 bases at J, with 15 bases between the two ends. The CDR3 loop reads CASSPTDRFEQYF. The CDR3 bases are TGTGCCAGCAGCCCAACTGACAGGTTCGAGCAGTACTTC.

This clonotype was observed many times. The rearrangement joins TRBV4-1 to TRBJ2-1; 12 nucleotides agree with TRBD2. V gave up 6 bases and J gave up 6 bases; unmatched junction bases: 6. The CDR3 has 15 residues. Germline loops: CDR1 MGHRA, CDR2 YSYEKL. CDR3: CASRQLAGGRNEQFF. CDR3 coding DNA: TGCGCCAGCAGACAACTAGCGGGGGGCCGCAATGAGCAGTTCTTC.

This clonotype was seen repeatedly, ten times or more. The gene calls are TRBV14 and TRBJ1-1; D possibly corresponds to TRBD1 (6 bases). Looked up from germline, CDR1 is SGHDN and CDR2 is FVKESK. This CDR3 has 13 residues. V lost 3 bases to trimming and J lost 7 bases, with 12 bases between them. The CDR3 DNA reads TGTGCCAGCAGCCACCTAGGGGGGCTTGAAGCTTTCTTT. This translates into CASSHLGGLEAFF.

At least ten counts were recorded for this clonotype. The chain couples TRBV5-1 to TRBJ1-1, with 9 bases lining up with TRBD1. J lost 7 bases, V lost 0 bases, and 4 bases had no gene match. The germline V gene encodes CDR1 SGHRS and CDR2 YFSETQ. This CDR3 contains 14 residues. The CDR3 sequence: CASSLGGQGGEAFF. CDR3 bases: TGCGCCAGCAGCTTGGGGGGACAGGGCGGTGAAGCTTTCTTT.

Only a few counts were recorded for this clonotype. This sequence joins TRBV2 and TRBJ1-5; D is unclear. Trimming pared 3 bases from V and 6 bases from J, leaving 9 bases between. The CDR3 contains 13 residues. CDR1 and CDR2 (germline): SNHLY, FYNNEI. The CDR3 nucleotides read TGTGCCAGCAGTGAGCACATAAGTCAGCCCCAGCATTTT. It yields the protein CASSEHISQPQHF.

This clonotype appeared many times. In nucleotides, the CDR3 is TGTGCCAGCTCACCCGAAGGTTGGGAAAAACTGTTTTTT. Residues: CASSPEGWEKLFF. The V and J genes are TRBV18 and TRBJ1-4; D gene uncertain. V was clipped by 3 bases and J by 8 bases, with 10 bases between them. Germline V gene data show CDR1 as KGHSH and CDR2 as LQKENI. This CDR3 is built from 13 residues.

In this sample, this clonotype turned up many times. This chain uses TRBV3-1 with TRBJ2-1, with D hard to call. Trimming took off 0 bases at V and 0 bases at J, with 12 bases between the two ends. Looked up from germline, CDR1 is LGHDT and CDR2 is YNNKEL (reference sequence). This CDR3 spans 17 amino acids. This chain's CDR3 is CASSQDFPRSSYNEQFF. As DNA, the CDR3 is TGTGCCAGCAGCCAAGATTTCCCCAGAAGCTCCTACAATGAGCAGTTCTTC.

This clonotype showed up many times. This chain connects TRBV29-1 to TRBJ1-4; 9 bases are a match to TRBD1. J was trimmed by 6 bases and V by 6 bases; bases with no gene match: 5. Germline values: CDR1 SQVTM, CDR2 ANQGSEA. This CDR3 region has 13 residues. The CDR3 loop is CSVRTGVDEKLFF. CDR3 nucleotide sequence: TGCAGCGTCCGGACAGGGGTAGATGAAAAACTGTTTTTT.

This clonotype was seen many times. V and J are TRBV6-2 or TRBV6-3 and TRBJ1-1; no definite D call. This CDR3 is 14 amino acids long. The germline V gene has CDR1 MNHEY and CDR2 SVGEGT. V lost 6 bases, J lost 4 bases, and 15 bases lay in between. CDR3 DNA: TGTGCCAGCAGCATAGGGTTCTTGGTCACTGAAGCTTTCTTT. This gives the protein CASSIGFLVTEAFF.

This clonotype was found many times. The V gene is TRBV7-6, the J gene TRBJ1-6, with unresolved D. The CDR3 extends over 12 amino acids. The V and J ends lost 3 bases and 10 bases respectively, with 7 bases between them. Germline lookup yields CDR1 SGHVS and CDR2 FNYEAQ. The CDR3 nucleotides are TGTGCCAGCAGCTTGAAGGGCTCACCCCTCCACTTT. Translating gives CASSLKGSPLHF.

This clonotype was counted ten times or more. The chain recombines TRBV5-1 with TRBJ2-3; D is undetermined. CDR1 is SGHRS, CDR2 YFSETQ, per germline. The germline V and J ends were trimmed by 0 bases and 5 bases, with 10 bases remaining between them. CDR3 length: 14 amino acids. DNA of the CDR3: TGCGCCAGCAGCTTGGAAGACTCGGAAGATACGCAGTATTTT. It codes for CASSLEDSEDTQYF.

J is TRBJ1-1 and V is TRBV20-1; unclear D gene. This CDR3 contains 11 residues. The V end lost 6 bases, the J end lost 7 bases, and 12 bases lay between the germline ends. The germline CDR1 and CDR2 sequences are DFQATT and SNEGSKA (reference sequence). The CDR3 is CSATPLNEAFF. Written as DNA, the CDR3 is TGCAGTGCAACTCCATTGAATGAAGCTTTCTTT.

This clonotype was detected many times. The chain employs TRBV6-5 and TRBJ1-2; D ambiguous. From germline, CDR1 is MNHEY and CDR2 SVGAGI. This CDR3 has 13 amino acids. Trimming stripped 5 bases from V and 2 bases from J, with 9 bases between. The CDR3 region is CASSTGPNYGYTF. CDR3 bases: TGTGCCAGCAGTACCGGACCAAACTATGGCTACACCTTC.

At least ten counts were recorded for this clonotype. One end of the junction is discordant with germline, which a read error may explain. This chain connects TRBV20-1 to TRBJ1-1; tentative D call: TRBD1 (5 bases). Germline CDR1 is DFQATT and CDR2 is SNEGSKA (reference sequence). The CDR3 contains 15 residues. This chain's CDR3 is CSSRDLGEGSLEAFF. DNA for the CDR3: TGCAGTTCTAGAGATTTGGGGGAGGGATCTTTAGAAGCTTTCTTT.

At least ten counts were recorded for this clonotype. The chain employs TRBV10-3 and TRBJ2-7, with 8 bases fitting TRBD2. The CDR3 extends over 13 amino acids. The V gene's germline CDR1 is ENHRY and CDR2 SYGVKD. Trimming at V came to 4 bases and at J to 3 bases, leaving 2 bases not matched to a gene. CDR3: CAISVTSGYEQYF. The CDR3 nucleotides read TGTGCCATCAGTGTCACTAGCGGCTACGAGCAGTACTTC.